These 27 T cell receptor beta chains were all obtained from the same sample, sequenced in a study of blood T cell repertoires in COVID-19. Libraries were prepared by immunoSEQ multiplex PCR; TCRdb keeps only in-frame clonotypes and omits some of them. The table shows some 64,000 clones, with roughly 72% occurring only once. The sequencing input was peripheral blood. Receptors originate from a woman in her sixties or seventies with COVID-19, enrolled during active disease.

The V gene is TRBV11-2, the J gene TRBJ2-7, with D unclear. The germline V gene has CDR1 SGHAT and CDR2 FQNNGV. The CDR3 is made up of 13 amino acids. V gave up 3 bases and J gave up 1 base, with 7 bases separating them. For the CDR3, the DNA is TGTGCCAGCAGCTTTTCTAATTCCTACGAGCAGTACGTC. Translated, it gives CASSFSNSYEQYV.

This clone has just one count. This rearrangement joins TRBV3-1 (or the pseudogene TRBV3-2) to TRBJ2-1, with 7 bases fitting TRBD2. Germline V gives CDR1 LGHDT, CDR2 YNNKEL (reference sequence). V gave up 4 bases and J gave up 8 bases; unmatched junction bases: 2. This CDR3 has 12 residues. CDR3 DNA sequence: TGTGCCAGCAGCCGGAGCGGGGATGAGCAGTTCTTC. Amino acid sequence: CASSRSGDEQFF.

This clone was picked up a small number of times. CDR3 in amino acids: CAISRDRVEETQYF. For the CDR3, the DNA is TGTGCCATCAGCCGGGACAGGGTCGAAGAGACCCAGTACTTC. V and J are TRBV10-3 and TRBJ2-5; 9 bases match TRBD1. Trimming at V came to 6 bases and at J to 3 bases, leaving 5 bases not matched to a gene. Germline V lookup: CDR1 ENHRY, CDR2 SYGVKD. This CDR3 is 14 amino acids long.

This clone was observed a few times. The V call is TRBV5-5, the J call TRBJ1-1, with TRBD1 as a possible D gene (5 bases). This CDR3 has 13 amino acids. The germline V gene encodes CDR1 SGHKS and CDR2 YYEKEE (reference sequence). V lost 2 bases and J lost 8, with 13 bases in between. The CDR3 bases are TGTGCCAGCAGCTTAATGGACACCCTCGAAGCTTTCTTT. Its protein product is CASSLMDTLEAFF.

V gene TRBV2 combines with J gene TRBJ1-6, with D possibly TRBD1 on 5 matching bases. V gave up 0 bases and J gave up 9 bases, with 15 bases separating them. CDR3 length: 16 residues. CDR1 is SNHLY and CDR2 is FYNNEI in the germline V gene. The CDR3 DNA is TGTGCCAGCAGTGAAGCTATGGTGGGGGGTACTTCACCCCTCCACTTT. Translating it yields CASSEAMVGGTSPLHF.

The chain combines TRBV4-1 with TRBJ2-1; D is possibly TRBD2 (6 bases). Trimming stripped 1 base from V and 3 bases from J, with 19 bases between. Germline assignment: CDR1 MGHRA and CDR2 YSYEKL. The CDR3 is 18 residues long. CDR3 in amino acids: CASSQGRAAGPHYNEQFF. The CDR3 nucleotides are TGCGCCAGCAGCCAAGGAAGGGCAGCGGGCCCCCACTACAATGAGCAGTTCTTC.

The rearrangement uses TRBV7-2 and TRBJ1-1; 7 bases agree with TRBD1. Germline-derived CDR1 and CDR2 are SGHTA and FQGNSA. V trimming: 5 bases; J trimming: 8 bases; junction bases outside the gene matches: 5. The length of the CDR3 is 12 residues. Here the CDR3 reads CASSRQGDEAFF. In DNA form, the CDR3 reads TGTGCCAGCAGCCGCCAGGGGGACGAAGCTTTCTTT.

The J gene is TRBJ2-1, the V gene TRBV6-5; TRBD2 is a possible D gene (5 bases). The CDR3 length is 15 residues. V was cut by 5 bases and J by 0 bases, with 11 bases left in between. Germline CDR1 MNHEY, CDR2 SVGAGI. The CDR3 DNA reads as TGTGCCAGCAGTATGACTATGCGCTCCTACAATGAGCAGTTCTTC. Encoded protein: CASSMTMRSYNEQFF.

V and J are TRBV11-3 and TRBJ2-3; D may be TRBD1 (5 bases). The V end was cut by 3 bases, the J end by 5 bases, with 9 bases between. The CDR3 sequence is 13 residues long. Germline V gene lookup returns CDR1 SGHNT and CDR2 YENEEA. The DNA for the CDR3 is TGTGCCAGCAGCTTCACAGGCGAAGATACGCAGTATTTT. This gives the protein CASSFTGEDTQYF.

V is TRBV10-3 and J is TRBJ1-2; D gene unclear. V was clipped by 8 bases and J by 8 bases, with 18 bases between them. This CDR3 contains 13 residues. CDR1 ENHRY and CDR2 SYGVKD come from the germline V gene. CDR3 sequence reads: CAIHPGGGSGYTF. The CDR3 nucleotides read TGTGCCATCCATCCCGGTGGAGGGTCGGGCTACACCTTC.

The chain has TRBV13 and TRBJ1-2, with D unresolved. V was shortened by 5 bases and J by 7 bases, with 20 bases between the two germline ends. This CDR3 spans 15 amino acids. Germline V gives CDR1 PRHDT, CDR2 FYEKMQ (reference sequence). This CDR3 is CASSDMSGTNGGYTF. CDR3 bases: TGTGCCAGCAGCGATATGTCGGGAACTAATGGTGGCTACACCTTC.

This clone was detected ten times or more. This chain links TRBV12-5 with TRBJ1-6, with 7 bases aligning to TRBD1. In germline, CDR1 is LGHNT, CDR2 FRNRAP. The CDR3 is 19 residues long. Losses at the gene ends were 7 bases for V and 4 bases for J; bases not matched to a gene: 19. The CDR3 DNA reads as TGTGCTAGTGCCTATTTCCCCCTCTTGGACAGGACTTATAATTCACCCCTCCACTTT. Translation gives CASAYFPLLDRTYNSPLHF.

This sequence joins TRBV5-1 and TRBJ1-4; 7 nucleotides match TRBD1. CDR3 length: 15 amino acids. V lost 9 bases and J lost 7; bases outside the gene matches: 15. Germline loops: CDR1 SGHRS, CDR2 YFSETQ. The CDR3 loop reads CATRAEGARGEKLFF. The CDR3 nucleotides are TGCGCCACCCGCGCCGAGGGGGCGCGGGGTGAAAAACTGTTTTTT. The whole variable domain, remainder taken from reference TRBV5-1 and TRBJ1-4, is KAGVTQTPRYLIKTRGQQVTLSCSPISGHRSVSWYQQTPGQGLQFLFEYFSETQRNKGNFPGRFSGRQFSNSRSEMNVSTLELGDSALYLCATRAEGARGEKLFFGSGTQLSVL.

V gene TRBV11-1 combines with J gene TRBJ1-1, with D perhaps TRBD1 (5 bases). Germline CDR1 reads SGHAT; CDR2 reads FQDESV (reference sequence). The length of the CDR3 is 14 residues. V lost 1 base to trimming and J lost 4 bases, with 10 bases between them. The CDR3 spells CASSLGGRGTEAFF. In DNA, the CDR3 is TGTGCCAGCAGCTTAGGAGGGAGGGGCACTGAAGCTTTCTTT.

The chain joins TRBV29-1 to TRBJ2-2; 7 bases line up with TRBD2. Looked up from germline, CDR1 is SQVTM and CDR2 is ANQGSEA. After removal of 4 bases from V and 2 bases from J, the junction contained 7 bases not matched to a gene. The CDR3 spans 15 residues. CDR3: CSVARSSGNTGELFF. The CDR3 DNA sequence: TGCAGCGTTGCTCGGTCTAGCGGAAACACCGGGGAGCTGTTTTTT.

The chain is built from TRBV4-2 and TRBJ1-1; the D is unclear. V was shortened by 3 bases and J by 4 bases, with 15 bases between the two germline ends. CDR1 is LGHNA and CDR2 is YNFKEQ in the germline V gene. The length of the CDR3 is 15 residues. CDR3 residues: CASSQGVGFSTEAFF. In DNA, the CDR3 is TGTGCCAGCAGCCAGGGCGTAGGTTTTAGCACTGAAGCTTTCTTT.

The V gene is TRBV18, the J gene TRBJ2-6, with 7 bases fitting TRBD1. V lost 6 bases and J lost 0; bases outside the gene matches: 5. CDR1 is KGHSH, CDR2 LQKENI, per germline. This CDR3 has 16 amino acids. Here the CDR3 reads CASSRRQGSGANVLTF. CDR3 sequence (DNA): TGTGCCAGCTCCCGGAGACAGGGCTCTGGGGCCAACGTCCTGACTTTC.

The rearrangement links TRBV11-3 to TRBJ1-3; no reliable D call. This CDR3 contains 14 residues. V lost 5 bases to trimming and J lost 3 bases, with 11 bases between them. Germline V CDR1 and CDR2: SGHNT, YENEEA. The chain's CDR3 is CASSPRDLGNTIYF. CDR3 coding DNA: TGTGCCAGCAGCCCCCGGGATCTTGGAAACACCATATATTTT. The whole variable domain, remainder taken from reference TRBV11-3 and TRBJ1-3, is EAGVVQSPRYKIIEKKQPVAFWCNPISGHNTLYWYLQNLGQGPELLIRYENEEAVDDSQLPKDRFSAERLKGVDSTLKIQPAELGDSAVYLCASSPRDLGNTIYFGEGSWLTVV.

V usage is TRBV6-1 and J usage is TRBJ2-7; a weak D match, TRBD2 (6 bases). V lost 3 bases and J 9 bases, leaving 18 bases between the germline ends. Germline V lookup: CDR1 MNHNS, CDR2 SASEGT. The CDR3 is made up of 14 amino acids. This CDR3 is CASSDLGGRVGQYF. The CDR3 bases are TGTGCCAGCAGTGACCTTGGGGGGAGAGTCGGGCAGTACTTC.

The table lists this clone with a few counts. The V and J genes are TRBV21-1 and TRBJ1-5; the table's D call, TRBD1, has no DNA check behind it. TRBV21-1 is tagged as a pseudogene. This CDR3 is built from 16 residues. The CDR3 DNA reads TGTGCCAGCAGCGCTAGGGGACAGGGGAGCAATCAGCCCCAGCATTTT. Translating gives CASSARGQGSNQPQHF.

CDR3 region: CASRLGRSGRTYEQYV. Here the CDR3 DNA reads TGTGCCAGTAGGTTAGGGCGGAGCGGGAGGACCTACGAGCAGTACGTC. J is TRBJ2-7 and V is TRBV19, with TRBD2 matching 9 bases. Per germline, CDR1 LNHDA and CDR2 SQIVND (reference sequence). The J segment lost 2 bases and the V segment lost 6 bases, leaving 11 bases of the junction unmatched. CDR3 size: 16 residues.

V usage is TRBV24-1 and J usage is TRBJ2-5; TRBD1 is a possible D gene (6 bases). CDR1 and CDR2 (germline): KGHDR, SFDVKD. V lost 1 base and J 11 bases, leaving 10 bases between the germline ends. The CDR3 is made up of 12 amino acids. CDR3 protein: CATSDFGQRQYF. As DNA, the CDR3 is TGTGCCACCAGTGATTTCGGACAGAGGCAGTACTTC.

The V gene is TRBV7-3, the J gene TRBJ2-2, with 10 bases aligning to TRBD1. V dropped 1 base and J dropped 5; count of bases not matched to a gene: 4. The CDR3 sequence is 16 residues long. Germline assignment: CDR1 SGHTA and CDR2 FQGTGA. The CDR3 loop reads CASSLNPDRGTGELFF. The CDR3 region has the DNA TGTGCCAGCAGCTTAAACCCGGACAGGGGGACCGGGGAGCTGTTTTTT.

V gene TRBV10-3 combines with J gene TRBJ2-3, with D tentatively TRBD1 (7 bases). Germline CDR1 ENHRY, CDR2 SYGVKD. With 10 bases removed from V and 4 bases from J, the gap between germline ends came to 18 bases. The CDR3 is made up of 14 amino acids. The CDR3 DNA sequence: TGTGCCAGCGAGCAGGGGGGAAGGTCAGATACGCAGTATTTT. Translated, it gives CASEQGGRSDTQYF.

As DNA, the CDR3 is TGTGCCAGCAGCCAAACAGGGTCGGTGTGGAACACTGAAGCTTTCTTT. Amino acid sequence: CASSQTGSVWNTEAFF. This rearrangement joins TRBV3-1 (or the pseudogene TRBV3-2) to TRBJ1-1; possible D gene TRBD1, 6 bases. Looked up from germline, CDR1 is LGHDT and CDR2 is YNNKEL (reference sequence). The V gene lost 2 bases and the J gene lost 1 base, with 14 bases spanning the gap. The CDR3 runs 16 residues.

The chain carries TRBV14 and TRBJ2-3; TRBD1 agrees at 8 bases. Trimming took 0 bases from V and 4 from J; bases not matched to a gene: 3. There are 15 residues in the CDR3. Germline CDR1 SGHDN, CDR2 FVKESK. CDR3 in DNA: TGTGCCAGCAGCCAAGACAGGGGGCTTTCAGATACGCAGTATTTT. Protein sequence: CASSQDRGLSDTQYF.

Worth noting for this clone: Other DNA variants within this sample encode the same CDR3. The genes are TRBV11-2 and TRBJ2-1, with TRBD2 matching 8 bases. The trim removed 5 bases at V and 5 bases at J, leaving 8 bases unmatched. Germline values: CDR1 SGHAT, CDR2 FQNNGV. There are 15 residues in the CDR3. This CDR3 is CASSPGGGRDNEQFF. CDR3 DNA sequence: TGTGCCAGCAGCCCGGGGGGGGGACGGGACAATGAGCAGTTCTTC.